A selection of T cell receptor beta chains follows, all from one sample in a study of blood T cells in healthy people across ages. TCRdb redid the calling of the 5' RACE reads with MiXCR, one entry per CDR3 protein. The profile shows 1.5 million or so distinct CDR3 sequences, under 55% of them singletons. The sample comprised blood. These receptors were collected from a woman under 30 in good health. Each CDR3 is given with its conserved first and last residue. The D gene is left open where the match is weak. Some rows have no size entry. The others give once, few or many, or a class for an expanded clone.

TRBJ2-7,.,TRBD2,TRBV27,CASSSGLAEYEQYF,TGTGCCAGCAGTTCGGGACTAGCGGAGTACGAGCAGTACTTC
TRBJ1-2,.,.,TRBV7-2,CASSPGTFSTF,TGTGCCAGCAGCCCGGGGACATTTTCCACCTTC
TRBJ2-3,.,.,TRBV4-3,CASSARQASQRDTQYF,TGCGCCAGCAGCGCTCGACAGGCCTCCCAGAGAGATACGCAGTATTTT
TRBJ2-5,.,.,TRBV6-1,CASDTGSTGDEQYF,TGTGCCAGCGATACAGGGTCTACCGGCGATGAGCAGTACTTC
TRBJ2-3,.,.,TRBV12-3/TRBV12-4,CASSPRTETVSTDTQYF,TGTGCCAGCAGTCCTCGCACGGAAACAGTAAGCACAGATACGCAGTATTTT
TRBJ1-1,.,.,TRBV6-6,CASSTDSYTEAFF,TGTGCCAGCAGCACCGACAGTTACACTGAAGCTTTCTTT
TRBJ2-1,few,TRBD2,TRBV20-1,CSAVQTSGSSDEQFF,TGCAGTGCGGTCCAGACTAGCGGGAGTTCGGATGAGCAGTTCTTC
TRBJ2-7,.,TRBD2,TRBV20-1,CSARGLAGINYEQYF,TGCAGTGCTAGAGGACTAGCGGGCATCAACTACGAGCAGTACTTC
TRBJ2-1,.,TRBD1,TRBV29-1,CSVTGTGWSEQFF,TGCAGCGTGACGGGGACAGGGTGGTCCGAGCAGTTCTTC
TRBJ2-1,.,.,TRBV4-3,CASSPEDGLSSYNEQFF,TGCGCCAGCAGCCCAGAAGACGGGCTAAGCTCCTACAATGAGCAGTTCTTC
TRBJ2-5,.,.,TRBV6-2/TRBV6-3,CASRDWKVETQYF,TGTGCCAGCAGGGATTGGAAAGTGGAGACCCAGTACTTC
TRBJ2-3,few,TRBD2,TRBV9,CASSGTSGSFTQYF,TGTGCCAGCAGCGGGACTAGCGGGAGCTTTACGCAGTATTTT
TRBJ2-2,.,.,TRBV6-5,CASSLTTGLNTGELFF,TGTGCCAGCAGTTTGACGACAGGATTGAACACCGGGGAGCTGTTTTTT
TRBJ2-7,few,.,TRBV4-3,CASSQGGQETFYEQYF,TGCGCCAGCAGCCAAGGAGGGCAGGAGACCTTTTACGAGCAGTACTTC
TRBJ2-7,.,.,TRBV4-1,CASSQESRSSYEQYF,TGCGCCAGCAGCCAAGAATCTAGGAGCTCCTACGAGCAGTACTTC
TRBJ2-3,.,.,TRBV6-5,CASSYLPRGGRAQYF,TGTGCCAGCAGTTACCTCCCGCGGGGAGGCCGGGCGCAGTATTTT
TRBJ2-5,.,.,TRBV25-1,CASSELGGREYQETQYF,TGTGCCAGCAGTGAATTGGGGGGGCGGGAGTACCAAGAGACCCAGTACTTC
TRBJ2-5,.,.,TRBV5-1,CASNTGRGDEQYF,TGCGCCAGCAATACCGGGAGAGGCGATGAGCAGTACTTC
TRBJ1-4,.,TRBD1,TRBV9,CASSAQGVKGEKLFF,TGTGCCAGCAGCGCCCAGGGGGTTAAGGGTGAAAAACTGTTTTTT
TRBJ2-7,.,.,TRBV3-1,CASSLSAGQSYEHYF,TGTGCCAGCAGCCTAAGCGCGGGACAGTCCTACGAGCACTACTTC
TRBJ2-7,.,TRBD2,TRBV7-2,CASRIAGGAYEQYF,TGTGCCAGCAGAATAGCGGGGGGAGCTTACGAGCAGTACTTC
TRBJ2-4,many,.,TRBV7-2,CASRDPGAGAKNIQYF,TGTGCCAGCAGAGACCCGGGAGCCGGAGCCAAAAACATTCAGTACTTC
TRBJ1-6,.,TRBD1,TRBV5-6,CASNFYGTGGNSPLHF,TGTGCCAGCAATTTTTACGGGACAGGGGGAAATTCACCCCTCCACTTT
TRBJ2-7,many,TRBD1,TRBV11-2,CASSWTGSTYEQYF,TGTGCCAGCAGCTGGACAGGGTCCACCTACGAGCAGTACTTC
TRBJ2-3,.,.,TRBV2,CASSGGFTQYF,TGTGCCAGCAGTGGAGGATTTACGCAGTATTTT
TRBJ2-6,few,.,TRBV10-3,CAISESGGSGANVLTF,TGTGCCATCAGTGAGTCGGGGGGCTCTGGGGCCAACGTCCTGACTTTC
TRBJ2-3,.,.,TRBV6-5,CASRRGASGTDTQYF,TGTGCCAGCAGACGTGGAGCCTCTGGCACAGATACGCAGTATTTT
TRBJ2-1,few,TRBD2,TRBV13,CASSTTTSGVYNEQFF,TGTGCCAGCAGCACAACTACTAGCGGGGTATACAATGAGCAGTTCTTC
TRBJ1-5,.,.,TRBV7-9,CASSHPGAGNQPQHF,TGTGCCAGCAGCCATCCGGGGGCTGGGAATCAGCCCCAGCATTTT
TRBJ2-1,few,.,TRBV3-1,CASSQEGTAADNEQFF,TGTGCCAGCAGCCAAGAGGGGACTGCCGCCGACAATGAGCAGTTCTTC
TRBJ2-1,.,TRBD2,TRBV2,CASSAHPLAGVFNEQFF,TGTGCCAGCAGTGCCCATCCCCTAGCGGGAGTGTTCAATGAGCAGTTCTTC
TRBJ1-5,.,TRBD1,TRBV20-1,CGAKGTGNQPQHF,TGCGGTGCGAAGGGGACAGGAAATCAGCCCCAGCATTTT
TRBJ2-2,few,.,TRBV9,CASSVGGANTGELFF,TGTGCCAGCTCCGTTGGTGGAGCGAACACCGGGGAGCTGTTTTTT
TRBJ1-2,.,.,TRBV7-2,CASSVGPTANYGYTF,TGTGCCAGCAGCGTTGGACCTACCGCTAACTATGGCTACACCTTC
TRBJ1-2,.,.,TRBV20-1,CSANRQSYGYTF,TGCAGTGCTAATCGGCAGTCCTATGGCTACACCTTC
TRBJ1-2,.,TRBD1,TRBV2,CASRGGTGTANGCTF,TGTGCCAGCAGGGGGGGGACAGGGACGGCGAATGGCTGCACCTTC
TRBJ2-1,.,.,TRBV10-3,CAISEPADEQFF,TGTGCCATCAGTGAGCCGGCCGATGAGCAGTTCTTC
TRBJ2-3,.,.,TRBV29-1,CSVAGRGSTDTQYF,TGCAGCGTTGCCGGGCGGGGAAGCACAGATACGCAGTATTTT
TRBJ2-6,.,.,TRBV30,CAGGMGAGANVLTF,TGTGCCGGAGGTATGGGGGCTGGGGCCAACGTCCTGACTTTC
TRBJ2-7,.,.,TRBV4-2,CASSQDLSRNQAEYGQYF,TGTGCCAGCAGCCAAGATCTCTCGAGGAACCAGGCCGAATACGGGCAGTACTTC
TRBJ2-3,.,TRBD2,TRBV4-3,CASSQDLASGGADTQYF,TGCGCCAGCAGCCAAGATTTAGCTAGCGGTGGGGCAGATACGCAGTATTTT
TRBJ2-3,few,TRBD2,TRBV12-3/TRBV12-4,CASSPIAGADTQYF,TGTGCCAGCAGTCCAATAGCGGGCGCAGATACGCAGTATTTT
TRBJ2-7,few,.,TRBV5-6,CASSSAWTVAYEQYF,TGTGCCAGCAGCTCCGCCTGGACAGTCGCCTACGAGCAGTACTTC
TRBJ2-1,.,TRBD2,TRBV6-2/TRBV6-3,CASSRRLAGHYNEQFF,TGTGCCAGCAGTCGCAGACTAGCGGGCCACTACAATGAGCAGTTCTTC
TRBJ2-5,few,TRBD2,TRBV15,CATSSDLVSGGQETQYF,TGTGCCACCAGCAGTGATCTTGTTAGCGGGGGACAAGAGACCCAGTACTTC